These T cell receptor beta chains were read from a single sample in a study of breast tumors, draining lymph nodes, adjacent tissues. TCRdb redid the calling of the multiplex PCR reads with MiXCR, one entry per CDR3 protein. The profile shows roughly 70,000 distinct CDR3 sequences, less than 45% of them singletons. Sequences were obtained from breast tumor tissue. The receptors originated from a female donor with breast cancer. Some clones in this sample may be carry-over from other donors' samples. The CDR3 runs from the conserved cysteine through the conserved F or W. A D gene is named only where the DNA matches it firmly. The size field is filled for only some rows; it gives once, few, many or a size class.

v_call	cdr3_length	j_call	clone_size	d_call	cdr3_nt	cdr3_aa
TRBV12-3/TRBV12-4	12	TRBJ2-7	many	NA	TGTGCCAGCACTCAAGGTGGCCACGAGCAGTACTTC	CASTQGGHEQYF
TRBV27	13	TRBJ1-2	many	NA	TGTGCCAGCTACCATTGGGGGGGAAATGGCTACACCTTC	CASYHWGGNGYTF
TRBV30	13	TRBJ1-6	many	TRBD1	TGTGCCGGACAGGGCTCCTATAATTCACCCCTCCACTTT	CAGQGSYNSPLHF
TRBV12-5	13	TRBJ2-2	NA	TRBD1	TGTGCTAGTGGCTTAGGGACAGCCGGGGAGCTGTTTTTT	CASGLGTAGELFF
TRBV7-3	15	TRBJ1-2	many	TRBD1	TGTGCCAGCAGCGGGGGACAGGGTGACGACTATGGCTACACCTTC	CASSGGQGDDYGYTF
TRBV19	14	TRBJ2-1	NA	NA	TGTGCCAGTAGTGCTTCGGGGCGTTACAATGAGCAGTTCTTC	CASSASGRYNEQFF
TRBV11-3	15	TRBJ2-1	many	NA	TGTGCCAGCAGCTTAGTGGGGGGCACCTACAATGAGCAGTTCTTC	CASSLVGGTYNEQFF
TRBV18	16	TRBJ2-5	many	NA	TGTGCCAGCTCACTTATTGAAGTAGCGCACCAAGAGACCCAGTACTTC	CASSLIEVAHQETQYF
TRBV27	15	TRBJ2-1	many	TRBD2	TGTGCCAGCAGTTTGAGCGGGAGACTTAAGGATGAGCAGTTCTTC	CASSLSGRLKDEQFF
TRBV20-1	14	TRBJ1-2	many	NA	TGCAGTGCTGGGGGAGGGGTTTTGACCTATGGCTACACCTTC	CSAGGGVLTYGYTF
TRBV7-6	15	TRBJ2-5	NA	NA	TGTGCCAGCAGCTTAGTTGGGTCTAGCGTGAAGACCCAGTACTTC	CASSLVGSSVKTQYF
TRBV6-1	16	TRBJ1-2	many	TRBD1	TGTGCCTGCAGTGAAGGGACAGTGAGGTCCGGTAATGGCTACACCTTC	CACSEGTVRSGNGYTF
TRBV28	15	TRBJ2-1	few	TRBD2	TGTGCCAGCAGTTCCCCAGCGGGATTTTCTCGTGAGCAGTTCTTC	CASSSPAGFSREQFF
TRBV27	16	TRBJ2-5	few	NA	TGTGCCAGCAGGCGTTTCGGTCTGGGGAAGGAGGAGACCCAGTACTTC	CASRRFGLGKEETQYF
TRBV20-1	13	TRBJ2-3	NA	NA	TGCAGTGCCAGCTCACCAGGGACAGATACGCAGTATTTT	CSASSPGTDTQYF
TRBV18	15	TRBJ1-4	many	NA	TGTGCCAGCTCACTGCGGCAGGGAGGTAACGAAAAACTGTTTTTT	CASSLRQGGNEKLFF
TRBV29-1	13	TRBJ2-1	once	NA	TGCAGCCCCTTTGATGCCATCTACAATGAGCAGTTCTTC	CSPFDAIYNEQFF
TRBV19	15	TRBJ1-4	NA	TRBD1	TGTGCCGGTAGTATCGCCGGGACAGGCCGGGAAAAACTGCTTTTT	CAGSIAGTGREKLLF
TRBV20-1	15	TRBJ1-2	NA	NA	TGCAGTGCTACCCGGATTGGGTCGTATAACTATGGCTACACCTTC	CSATRIGSYNYGYTF
TRBV12-3/TRBV12-4	13	TRBJ1-5	NA	NA	TGTGCCAGCAGCAAGGGGGGAAATCAGCCCCAGCATTTT	CASSKGGNQPQHF
TRBV15	13	TRBJ1-1	many	NA	TGTGCCACCAGCCTAGACAGGAACACTGAAGCTTTCTTT	CATSLDRNTEAFF
TRBV4-1	10	TRBJ1-3	NA	NA	TGCGCCAGCGCGGCCCTGGGCAGCCGGTTT	CASAALGSRF
TRBV29-1	15	TRBJ2-1	NA	TRBD2	TGCAGCGTTGAAGTAGCGGGGGGCTCCTACAATGAGCAGTTCTTC	CSVEVAGGSYNEQFF
TRBV11-2	15	TRBJ2-3	many	NA	TGTGCCAGCAGCCGAGCCGGGACTGGCTCGGATACGCAGTATTTT	CASSRAGTGSDTQYF
TRBV19	16	TRBJ1-5	NA	NA	TGTGCTAGTACCAACCTGAGGGCAGGGACGAATCAGCCCCAGCATTTT	CASTNLRAGTNQPQHF
TRBV15	14	TRBJ2-5	NA	NA	TGTGCCACCAGCAGAGACAGGGGCGTTGAGACCCAGTACTTC	CATSRDRGVETQYF
TRBV7-6	16	TRBJ2-1	NA	TRBD1	TGTGCCAGCAGTCCCGGGACAGGGGCGTTCTACAATGAGCAGTTCTTC	CASSPGTGAFYNEQFF
TRBV7-9	14	TRBJ1-5	many	NA	TGTGCCAGCAGCCCACGGGGTCGGGATCAGCCCCAGCATTTT	CASSPRGRDQPQHF